This T cell receptor beta chain was captured in a study of post-analysis software for immune sequencing data. Study as a whole: Progressive-relapsing, secondary progressive and relapsing-remitting multiple sclerosis were among the disease courses included.

The study's findings and limits: Same-batch preparations were strongly co-clustered by F measure. Four or five TRBV segments were significantly more frequent in patients than in controls. TRBV5-6, TRBV5-1 and TRBV20-1 were among these segments.

Prepared TCR beta cDNA libraries contained unique molecular identifiers. The source material, roughly 0.9 to 11 million T cells, gave rise to 450,000 to 550,000 cDNA molecules. One entry per CDR3 protein, called by TCRdb with MiXCR from the PCR reads. The sample holds fewer than 850,000 distinct CDR3 sequences, about 32% seen once. In regard to this clonotype: Antigen: not known.

There are 14 residues in the CDR3. The germline V gene has CDR1 SEHNR and CDR2 FQNEAQ (reference sequence). This TCR derives from a girl aged 10-17 years with multiple sclerosis. This chain connects TRBV7-9 to TRBJ2-4; a possible D gene is TRBD1 (5 bases). The J call may be faulty, since TRBJ2-7 better matches the DNA end. Sequencing input: blood. The CDR3 protein is CASEDWQGRFEQYF. CDR3 nucleotides: TGTGCCAGCGAGGATTGGCAGGGTCGATTCGAGCAGTACTTC.